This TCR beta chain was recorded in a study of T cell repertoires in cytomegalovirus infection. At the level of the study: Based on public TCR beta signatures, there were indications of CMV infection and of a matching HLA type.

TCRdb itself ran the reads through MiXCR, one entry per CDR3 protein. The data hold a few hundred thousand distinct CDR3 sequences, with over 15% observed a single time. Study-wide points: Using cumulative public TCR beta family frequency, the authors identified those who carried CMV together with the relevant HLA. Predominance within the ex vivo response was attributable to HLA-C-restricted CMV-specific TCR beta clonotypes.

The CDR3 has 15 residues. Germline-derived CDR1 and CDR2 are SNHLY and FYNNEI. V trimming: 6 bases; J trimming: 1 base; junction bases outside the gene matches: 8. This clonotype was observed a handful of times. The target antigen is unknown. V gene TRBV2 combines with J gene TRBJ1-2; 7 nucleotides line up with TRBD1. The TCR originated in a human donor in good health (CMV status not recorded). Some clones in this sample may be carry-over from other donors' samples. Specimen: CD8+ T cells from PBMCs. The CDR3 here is CASRDSGGFNYGYTF. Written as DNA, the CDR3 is TGTGCCAGCAGGGACTCAGGGGGTTTTAACTATGGCTACACCTTC.